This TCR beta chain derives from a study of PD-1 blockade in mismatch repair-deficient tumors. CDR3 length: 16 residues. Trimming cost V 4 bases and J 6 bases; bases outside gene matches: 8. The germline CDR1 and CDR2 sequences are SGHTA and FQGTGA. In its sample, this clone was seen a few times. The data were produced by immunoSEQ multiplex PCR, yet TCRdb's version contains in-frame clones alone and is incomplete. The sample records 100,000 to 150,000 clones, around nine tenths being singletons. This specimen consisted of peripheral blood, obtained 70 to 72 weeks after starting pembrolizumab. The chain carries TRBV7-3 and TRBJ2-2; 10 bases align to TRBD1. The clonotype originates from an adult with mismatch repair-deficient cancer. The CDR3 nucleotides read TGTGCCAGCAGCTCCGGGACAGGGGCCACGGCCGGGGAGCTGTTTTTT. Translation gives CASSSGTGATAGELFF.